This TCR beta chain was retrieved from a study of T cell repertoires in cytomegalovirus infection. Study overall: Indications came from public TCR beta signatures; they pointed to CMV infection and to a matching HLA type.

MiXCR was run by TCRdb on the reads, yielding one entry per CDR3 protein. The sample has about 920,000 distinct CDR3 sequences, 30% to 40% seen once. A word on this clonotype: Its matching antigen is unknown. Being one base from a much bigger clone, this may be a read error.

Germline V gene data show CDR1 as SEHNR and CDR2 as FQNEAQ (reference sequence). The CDR3 length is 16 residues. General study points: Cumulated frequencies of public TCR beta families served to identify carriers of CMV plus the relevant HLA. Dominant in the ex vivo response were TCR beta clonotypes restricted by HLA-C and specific for CMV.

This specimen consisted of cultured CD8+ T cells from PBMCs, obtained from culture after CMV antigen stimulation. The sequence derives from a human donor in good health (CMV status not recorded). Some clones in this sample may be carry-over from other donors' samples. This rearrangement joins TRBV7-9 to TRBJ2-2; 9 positions agree with TRBD1. For the CDR3, the DNA is TGTGCCAACAGCCCGGGGACAGGGCCCCTCTCCGGGGAGCTGTTTTTT. Residues: CANSPGTGPLSGELFF.